The source of this T cell receptor (beta chain) is a study of T cells in tuberculosis (dated by TCRdb to the late 2010s). About the full investigation: The study combined CD1B tetramers and high-throughput TCR immunosequencing to characterize T cells specific for the mycobacterial lipid antigen glucose monomycolate (GMM). IGRA-negative adolescents, IGRA-positive adolescents with latent tuberculosis and adults with active tuberculosis, around nine per group, were compared in a South African clinical cohort. On the study overall, not on this receptor specifically: Compared with IGRA-negative controls, TCR-alpha repertoires from active tuberculosis had smaller mean NN-distances to GMM-specific TCRs, which suggests clonal expansion of these TCRs. Clinical samples were selected based on which cryopreserved specimens were available, and the active tuberculosis cases were adults whereas the controls were adolescents. With the diverse GMM-specific repertoire as input, a classifier achieved roughly 87% accuracy (AUROC 0.90), whereas GEM motif frequencies as input gave under 75% accuracy. Shorter CDR3-alpha lengths in active tuberculosis patients partly drove the smaller NN-distances, and the TCR-beta difference was not statistically significant.

At study entry, a tuberculin skin test and the QuantiFERON-TB GOLD In-Tube IGRA were used to screen adolescents for latent tuberculosis infection. Immunosequencing was performed on unsorted cryopreserved PBMC and covered approximately 110,000 T cells per clinical donor on average. Eleven high schools in the Worcester region of the Western Cape, South Africa, served as enrollment sites for adolescents aged 12 to 18 years. Ten M. tuberculosis-infected adolescents and some 10 uninfected adolescents were selected, with the two groups matched for age and sex. PBMC from adolescents were isolated by density centrifugation from freshly drawn heparinized blood and then cryopreserved. Turning to this clone: The specificity of this receptor is unknown. Within one base of it there is no much larger clone, and no base qualities were kept.

Reading from cysteine to phenylalanine, the CDR3 counts 13 amino acids. The kept DNA is CDR3 alone, 39 bases in frame from the first base. The CDR1 and CDR2 encoded by the germline V gene (reference sequence) are LNHNV and YYDKDF. V is cut by 5 bases and J by 4 bases, and the space between the germline ends is 11 bases. TCR libraries were generated with the immunoSEQ multiplex PCR assay, using TCR-beta and/or TCR-alpha/delta assays for each sample. The amplified TCR libraries were sequenced on the Illumina high-throughput platform. Per the original workflow: Clustering and dimensionality reduction relied on pairwise TCRdist distances among GMM-specific receptors from T cells that were either sorted ex vivo or expanded in vitro. Each clinical repertoire was scored by mean NN-distance, the average TCRdist to the nearest 10% of tetramer-positive reference sequences. GEM TCR motif frequency was computed as the fraction of unique TCRs matching known GEM sequences by V/J usage and CDR3 length. Linear discriminant analysis with leave-one-out cross-validation, implemented in scikit-learn, was used to classify active tuberculosis. As stored in TCRdb, this immuneACCESS dataset retains in-frame rearrangements with V and J assigned. A fraction of the clones does not appear; measured against another copy, unresolved V genes explain less than half of the discrepancy, and the remainder lacks a known reason. The V and J calls and clone size come from that table; D and trimming were worked out from the DNA. This sample is represented by around 38,000 clones; about 93% of them were singletons. About 7.5% of the sample goes to the ten largest clones.

The sequenced sample consisted of PBMCs. The chain employs TRBV15 and TRBJ1-2; TRBD1 might be the D gene, on 6 matching bases. This receptor was obtained from a donor aged 10-29 years with latent tuberculosis or without tuberculosis infection. This receptor has the CDR3 CATSPQGSYGYTF. Here is the DNA: TGTGCCACCAGCCCTCAGGGGAGCTATGGCTACACCTTC.